The next 6 T cell receptor beta chains were all read from a single sample in a study of blood T cells in healthy people across ages. Alongside a J-beta primer mix, a sample-barcoded 5' primer served in a second PCR lasting about 7 to 11 cycles. MiXCR, run by TCRdb on the 5' RACE reads, gives a single entry per CDR3 protein. The sample lists about 1,600,000 distinct CDR3 sequences; approximately 38% were seen once. The sample taken for sequencing was blood. The receptor source for this set is a woman aged 18-29 years in good health.

The CDR3 loop is CAISLTAGGPGEAFF. CDR3 sequence (DNA): TGTGCCATCAGCCTTACGGCAGGGGGGCCAGGGGAAGCTTTCTTT. The chain combines TRBV10-3 with TRBJ1-1; 7 bases align to TRBD1. CDR1 is ENHRY, CDR2 SYGVKD, per germline. The CDR3 is 15 amino acids. V dropped 6 bases and J dropped 8; count of bases not matched to a gene: 15.

CDR3 amino acids: CSARDSRSSNTQYF. The CDR3 DNA reads as TGCAGTGCTAGAGATAGTAGGTCCTCTAATACGCAGTATTTT. This chain links TRBV20-1 with TRBJ2-3; D is uncertain. V was clipped by 0 bases and J by 7 bases, with 14 bases between them. The CDR3 consists of 14 residues. Germline-derived CDR1 and CDR2 are DFQATT and SNEGSKA (reference sequence).

Remarks on this clonotype: A much larger clone is a single base away; this may be a read error. The rearrangement uses TRBV29-1 and TRBJ2-1; TRBD2 is a possible D gene (5 bases). The V and J ends lost 4 bases and 9 bases respectively, with 19 bases between them. Germline CDR1 SQVTM, CDR2 ANQGSEA. This CDR3 spans 14 amino acids. The CDR3 reads CSVVPWESRGEQFF. In nucleotides, the CDR3 is TGCAGCGTTGTACCATGGGAAAGTCGGGGTGAGCAGTTCTTC.

The J gene is TRBJ2-1, the V gene TRBV14, with TRBD2 matching 9 bases. This CDR3 is 16 amino acids long. The V gene's germline CDR1 is SGHDN and CDR2 FVKESK. J lost 2 bases, V lost 4 bases, and 6 bases had no gene match. The CDR3 DNA follows: TGTGCCAGCAGCCGTGAGCTAGCGGGGCCCTACAATGAGCAGTTCTTC. Its translation is CASSRELAGPYNEQFF.

The rearrangement joins TRBV20-1 to TRBJ1-4; 8 positions agree with TRBD1. This CDR3 is 16 amino acids long. J lost 6 bases, V lost 5 bases, and 14 bases had no gene match. Germline V CDR1 and CDR2: DFQATT, SNEGSKA (reference sequence). CDR3 sequence reads: CSALPGQAIGDEKLFF. For the CDR3, the DNA is TGCAGTGCTTTACCGGGACAGGCAATCGGGGATGAAAAACTGTTTTTT.

This rearrangement joins TRBV4-1 to TRBJ1-5; D may be TRBD1 (5 bases). The CDR3 runs to 18 residues. Trimming removed 0 bases at V and 5 bases at J, with 20 bases between. Germline V gives CDR1 MGHRA, CDR2 YSYEKL. The CDR3 DNA reads as TGCGCCAGCAGCCAAGATGTTTCGGGACCTGGTTGGGATCAGCCCCAGCATTTT. This sequence encodes CASSQDVSGPGWDQPQHF.